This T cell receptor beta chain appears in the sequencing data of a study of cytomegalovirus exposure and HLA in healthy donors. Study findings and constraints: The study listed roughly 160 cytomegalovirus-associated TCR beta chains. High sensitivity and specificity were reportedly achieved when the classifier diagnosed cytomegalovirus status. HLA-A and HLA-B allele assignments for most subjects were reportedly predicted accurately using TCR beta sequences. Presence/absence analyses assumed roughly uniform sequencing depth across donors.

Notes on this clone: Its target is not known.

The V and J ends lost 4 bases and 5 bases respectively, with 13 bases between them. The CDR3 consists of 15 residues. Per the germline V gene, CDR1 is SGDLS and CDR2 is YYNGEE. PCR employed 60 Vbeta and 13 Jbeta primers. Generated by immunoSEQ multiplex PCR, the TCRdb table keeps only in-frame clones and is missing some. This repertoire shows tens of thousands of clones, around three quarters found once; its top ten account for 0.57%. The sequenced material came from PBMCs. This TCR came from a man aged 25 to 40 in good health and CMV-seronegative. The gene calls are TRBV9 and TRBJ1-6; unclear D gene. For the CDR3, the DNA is TGTGCCAGCAGCCCCTCCTCCCAGAATAATTCACCCCTCCACTTT. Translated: CASSPSSQNNSPLHF.